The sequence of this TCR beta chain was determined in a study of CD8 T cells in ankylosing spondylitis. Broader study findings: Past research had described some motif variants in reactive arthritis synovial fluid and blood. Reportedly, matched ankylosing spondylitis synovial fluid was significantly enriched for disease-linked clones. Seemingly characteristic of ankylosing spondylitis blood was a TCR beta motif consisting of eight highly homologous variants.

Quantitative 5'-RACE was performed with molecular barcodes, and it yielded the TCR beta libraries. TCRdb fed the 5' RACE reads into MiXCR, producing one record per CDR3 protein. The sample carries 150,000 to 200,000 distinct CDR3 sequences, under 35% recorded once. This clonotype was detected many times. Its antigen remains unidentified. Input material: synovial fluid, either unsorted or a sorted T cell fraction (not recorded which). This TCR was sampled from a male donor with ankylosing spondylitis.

The CDR3 is CASSFYQETYEQYF. The CDR3 nucleotides are TGTGCCAGCAGCTTCTATCAGGAGACCTACGAGCAGTACTTC. V is TRBV7-2 and J is TRBJ2-7, with D unresolved. There are 14 residues in the CDR3. V was cut by 3 bases and J by 2 bases, with 11 bases left in between. Germline V gene data show CDR1 as SGHTA and CDR2 as FQGNSA.